Listed below are T cell receptor beta chains from one sample, sequenced in a study of shared clonotypes between healthy human individuals. The repertoire was sequenced with immunoSEQ multiplex PCR; TCRdb's copy has only in-frame clones and lacks some. The table has millions of clones, approximately 95% seen once. The sample comprised naive CD4+ T cells sorted from blood. The receptors were sampled from a man between 18 and 35 years old in good health. CDR3s include the opening cysteine and the closing phenylalanine or tryptophan. D genes are given only for firm matches. Clone size is stated in some rows and not others, as once, few, many or a class when expanded.

>TRBV5-6|.|TRBJ1-1|.
TGTGCCAGCAGCACCTTCACTGAAGCTTTCTTT
CASSTFTEAFF
>TRBV7-9|.|TRBJ2-5|TRBD1
TGTGCCAGCAGCTTAGGGACAGGGGGCCAAGAGACCCAGTACTTC
CASSLGTGGQETQYF
>TRBV30|.|TRBJ2-7|.
TGTGCCTGGAGTGTGGGCCCGCCTTACGAGCAGTACTTC
CAWSVGPPYEQYF
>TRBV5-1|.|TRBJ1-4|TRBD1
TGCGCCAGCAGTTGGTCAGGGGGGAATGAAAAACTGTTTTTT
CASSWSGGNEKLFF
>TRBV10-2|.|TRBJ2-7|.
TGCGCCAGCAGTGAACCGGGCACCTCTGGCGAGCAGTACTTC
CASSEPGTSGEQYF
>TRBV4-1|.|TRBJ1-6|.
TGCGCCAGCAGCCAAGATCTGCGGACGGGCTCCTATAATTCACCCCTCCACTTT
CASSQDLRTGSYNSPLHF
>TRBV20-1|.|TRBJ1-4|.
TGCAGTGCTAGAATTGAAAAACTGTTTTTT
CSARIEKLFF
>TRBV18|.|TRBJ2-7|.
TGTGCCAGCTCCGCTGGGGGCGGCCACTCCTACGAGCAGTACTTC
CASSAGGGHSYEQYF
>TRBV5-1|.|TRBJ2-3|TRBD2
TGCGCCAGCAGCTTGGGGGATACTAGCGGTAGCACAGATACGCAGTATTTT
CASSLGDTSGSTDTQYF
>TRBV25-1|.|TRBJ1-4|.
TGTGCCAGCAGTGAAGCAGGGGCGGGAACTAATGAAAAACTGTTTTTT
CASSEAGAGTNEKLFF
>TRBV4-1|.|TRBJ1-2|.
TGCGCCAGCAGCCAAGACTCAGGGGACTCTACTAGGGTCTATGGCTACACCTTC
CASSQDSGDSTRVYGYTF
>TRBV5-1|few|TRBJ2-7|TRBD1
TGCGCCAGCAGCTTGGTAGGGGGCGGCTACGAGCAGTACTTC
CASSLVGGGYEQYF
>TRBV27|.|TRBJ1-5|.
TGTGCCAGCAGTTTCTATCCACGGACCGTTAATCAGCCCCAGCATTTT
CASSFYPRTVNQPQHF
>TRBV7-9|.|TRBJ2-5|.
TGTGCCAGCAGCTTAATGGGAGTGGGAGAGACCCAGTACTTC
CASSLMGVGETQYF
>TRBV11-2|.|TRBJ2-1|.
TGTGCCAGCAGCTTCGAGGGAAGGGAGCAGTTCTTC
CASSFEGREQFF
>TRBV5-1|.|TRBJ2-7|TRBD1
TGCGCCAGCAGCTTTAGCCAGGACAGGAACGAGCAGTACTTC
CASSFSQDRNEQYF
>TRBV5-1|once|TRBJ2-3|.
TGCGCCAGCAGCTTGGCTGGAGGAATGCAGTATTTT
CASSLAGGMQYF
>TRBV7-2|.|TRBJ1-2|.
TGTGCCAGCAGCTTAGGGGGCGCAGACTATGGCTACACCTTC
CASSLGGADYGYTF
>TRBV27|.|TRBJ2-7|.
TGTGCCAGCAGTTCCGACCTATACGAGCAGTACTTC
CASSSDLYEQYF
>TRBV7-9|.|TRBJ2-3|.
TGTGCCAGCAGCTTAGGTCTTAGTATGGTAGATACGCAGTATTTT
CASSLGLSMVDTQYF
>TRBV5-6|.|TRBJ2-2|.
TGTGCCAGCAGCTTGGTTCGGATAAGGACCGGGGAGCTGTTTTTT
CASSLVRIRTGELFF
>TRBV5-1|once|TRBJ2-3|.
TGCGCCAGCAGCTACCGGGTCCCAGTTGATACGCAGTATTTT
CASSYRVPVDTQYF
>TRBV4-1|.|TRBJ1-1|.
TGCGCCAGCAGGCTCACCATGAATGGACAGATGAACACTGAAGCTTTCTTT
CASRLTMNGQMNTEAFF
>TRBV14|.|TRBJ2-3|.
TGTGCCAGCAGCCCCAGGGTAACCTCGACAGTAACAGATACGCAGTATTTT
CASSPRVTSTVTDTQYF
>TRBV5-1|once|TRBJ2-7|TRBD2
TGCGCCAGCAGCAGCACCGGGACTAGCGCCTCCTACGAGCAGTACTTC
CASSSTGTSASYEQYF
>TRBV25-1|.|TRBJ1-3|TRBD1
TGTGCCAGCAGTGAGTCCCCGGGACAGGGCTCTGGAAACACCATATATTTT
CASSESPGQGSGNTIYF
>TRBV6-1|.|TRBJ2-7|.
TGTGCCAGCAGAATGACAGGTGAGAACTACGAGCAGTACTTC
CASRMTGENYEQYF
>TRBV2|.|TRBJ2-2|TRBD2
TGTGCCAGCAGTGAGACTAGCGGGAGCCCCGGGGAGCTGTTTTTT
CASSETSGSPGELFF
>TRBV7-2|.|TRBJ1-2|.
TGTGCCAGCAGCTTAATGGGCCGTAAAGGCTACACCTTC
CASSLMGRKGYTF
>TRBV19|.|TRBJ2-7|TRBD1
TGTGCCAGTAGTATTCAAAGGGGGACAGCCCCGGCCGAGCAGTACTTC
CASSIQRGTAPAEQYF
>TRBV4-1|.|TRBJ1-3|TRBD1
TGCGCCAGCAGCCAAGACACGGCCGGGACAGGGTCAGACACCATATATTTT
CASSQDTAGTGSDTIYF
>TRBV18|.|TRBJ2-5|.
TGTGCCAGCTCACCCTCCGGGGCGGGGGAGACCCAGTACTTC
CASSPSGAGETQYF
>TRBV7-2|.|TRBJ2-3|.
TGTGCCAGCTCCTGGGGCACAGATACGCAGTATTTT
CASSWGTDTQYF
>TRBV7-3|once|TRBJ2-3|.
TGTGCCAGCAGCTTAGGGATCACAGATACGCAGTATTTT
CASSLGITDTQYF
>TRBV6-5|.|TRBJ2-5|TRBD2
TGTGCCAGCCATAGCGGGGTACAAGAGACCCAGTACTTC
CASHSGVQETQYF
>TRBV6-6|.|TRBJ2-2|.
TGTGCCACCTCCCGGTGGGTTAATGCCGGGGAGCTGTTTTTT
CATSRWVNAGELFF
>TRBV28|.|TRBJ2-5|.
TGTGCCAGCAGTTTCGAGACGTGGGGGACCCAGTACTTC
CASSFETWGTQYF
>TRBV5-6|.|TRBJ1-1|.
TGTGCCAGCAGCTTGGGTCAGAAGAACACTGAAGCTTTCTTT
CASSLGQKNTEAFF